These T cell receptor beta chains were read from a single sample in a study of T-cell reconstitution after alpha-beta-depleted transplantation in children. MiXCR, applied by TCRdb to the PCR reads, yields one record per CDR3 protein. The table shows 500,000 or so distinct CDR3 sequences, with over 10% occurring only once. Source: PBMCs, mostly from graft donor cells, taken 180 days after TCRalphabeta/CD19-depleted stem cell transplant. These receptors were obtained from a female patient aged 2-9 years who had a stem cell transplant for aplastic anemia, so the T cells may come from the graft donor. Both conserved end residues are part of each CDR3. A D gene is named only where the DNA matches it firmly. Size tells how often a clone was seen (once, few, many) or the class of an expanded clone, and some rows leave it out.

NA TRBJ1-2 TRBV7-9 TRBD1 TGTGCCAGCAGGACCGGGACAGGGAATGGCTACACCTTC CASRTGTGNGYTF
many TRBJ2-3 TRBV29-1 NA TGCAGCGTTCAGGGTACAGATACGCAGTATTTT CSVQGTDTQYF
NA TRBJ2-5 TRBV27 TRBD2 TGTGCCAGCAGTTTGACTAGCGGGAGTGTGACCCAGTACTTC CASSLTSGSVTQYF
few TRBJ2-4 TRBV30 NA TGTGCCTGGAGGTCACAAAACATTCAGTACTTC CAWRSQNIQYF
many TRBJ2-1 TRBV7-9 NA TGTGCCAGCAGCTTAGCGCCCAATGAGCAGTTCTTC CASSLAPNEQFF
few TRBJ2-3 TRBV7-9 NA TGTGCCAGCAGCTTAGCGCCGACCAGCCCTAGCACAGATACGCAGTATTTT CASSLAPTSPSTDTQYF
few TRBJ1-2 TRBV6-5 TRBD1 TGTGCCAGCAGTACTCGGGACAGGAACTATGGCTACACCTTC CASSTRDRNYGYTF
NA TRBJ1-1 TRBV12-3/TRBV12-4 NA TGTGCTCAAAATAGGAGAAACTCGGCTGAAGCTTTCTTT CAQNRRNSAEAFF
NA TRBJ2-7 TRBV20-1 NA TGCAGTGCTAGAGATACCCTACATCCCTACGAGCAGTACTTC CSARDTLHPYEQYF
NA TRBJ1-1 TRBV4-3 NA TGCGCCAGCAGCCAGAAGGACAGGAACACTGAAGCTTTCTTT CASSQKDRNTEAFF
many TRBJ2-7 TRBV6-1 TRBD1 TGTGCCAGCAGTGAAGAATTTGGACAGGGACCCTACGAGCAGTACTTC CASSEEFGQGPYEQYF
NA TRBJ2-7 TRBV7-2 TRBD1 TGTGCCAGCAGCTTAGTACCCGGGACAGGAGGAGGCGAGCAGTACTTC CASSLVPGTGGGEQYF
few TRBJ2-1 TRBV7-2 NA TGTGCCAGCAGCCCATTTGGTGTCTGGTGGGGGGATGAGCAGTTCTTC CASSPFGVWWGDEQFF
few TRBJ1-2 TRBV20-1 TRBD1 TGCAGTGCTCCAGGGGGCCCGAAGGTACTCTATGGCTACACCTTC CSAPGGPKVLYGYTF
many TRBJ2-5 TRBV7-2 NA TGTGCCAGCAGCTTAGCGGGGGCCGGAGAGACCCAGTACTTC CASSLAGAGETQYF
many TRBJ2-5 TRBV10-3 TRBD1 TGTGCCATCAGTCAGGACAGGGGGCGAGGAGAGACCCAGTACTTC CAISQDRGRGETQYF
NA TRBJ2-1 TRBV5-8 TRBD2 TGTGCCAGCAGCTTGGGACTAGCGGAGACTAGGAATGAGCAGTTCTTC CASSLGLAETRNEQFF
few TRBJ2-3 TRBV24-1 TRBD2 TGTGCCACCAGTGGAACGGGGAGGGGAGATACGCAGTATTTT CATSGTGRGDTQYF
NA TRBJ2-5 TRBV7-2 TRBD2 TGTGCCAGCAGCCCGACTAGCGGGAGGGCACAGACCCAGTACTTC CASSPTSGRAQTQYF
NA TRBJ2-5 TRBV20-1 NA TGCAGTGCTACCCCCCAAGAGACCCAGTACTTC CSATPQETQYF
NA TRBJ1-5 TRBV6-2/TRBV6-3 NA TGTGCCAGCGTAAAAGGGACGGAAGAATACAATCAGCCCCAGCATTTT CASVKGTEEYNQPQHF
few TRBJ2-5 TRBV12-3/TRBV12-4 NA TGTGCCAGCAGTTGGAGACAGTCAGAGACCCAGTACTTC CASSWRQSETQYF
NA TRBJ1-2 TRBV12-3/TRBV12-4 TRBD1 TGTGCCAGCAGTTTAGCGGGGAGGGGGCTAAATGTGGACTATGGCTACCCCTTC CASSLAGRGLNVDYGYPF
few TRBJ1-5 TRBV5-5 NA TGTGCCAGCAGCTTGTGGCAGGATACCGATCAGCCCCAGCATTTT CASSLWQDTDQPQHF
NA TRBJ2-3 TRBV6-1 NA TGTGCCAGCAGCTCACCGGGACGGAGGACAGATACGCAGTATTTT CASSSPGRRTDTQYF
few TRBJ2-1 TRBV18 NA TGTGCCAGCTCTTGGACCCTACCCAATGAGCAGTTCTTC CASSWTLPNEQFF
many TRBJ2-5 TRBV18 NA TGTGCCAGCTCGCTGGCCCAGGGACGGGAGACCCAGTACTTC CASSLAQGRETQYF
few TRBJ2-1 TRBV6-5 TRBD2 TGTGCCAGCAGTTACTCCCAGCGGGAGACGGCTAATGAGCAGTTCTTC CASSYSQRETANEQFF
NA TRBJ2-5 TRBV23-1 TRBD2 TGCGCCAGCACCAGGACTAGCGGGATTTGGAGAGAGACCCAGTACTTC CASTRTSGIWRETQYF
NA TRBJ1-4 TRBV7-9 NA TGTGCCAGCAGCTTAGGTTGGGGCGAAAAACTGTTTTTT CASSLGWGEKLFF